This T cell receptor (beta chain) was profiled in a study of blood T cell repertoires in COVID-19. The table came from immunoSEQ multiplex PCR; TCRdb's copy has only in-frame clones and leaves some out. The sample carries under 250,000 clones, 70% to 85% recorded once. CDR3 length equals 13 residues. The V gene's germline CDR1 is LGHDT and CDR2 YNNKEL (reference sequence). Trimming pared 1 base from V and 5 bases from J, leaving 7 bases between. The source is a woman aged 55 to 70 who had recovered from COVID-19. The chain couples TRBV3-1 (or the pseudogene TRBV3-2) to TRBJ2-3; D is unclear. The sequencing input was PBMCs or T cells enriched from blood (not recorded which). For the CDR3, the DNA is TGTGCCAGCAGCCAAGCGACGGGAGATACGCAGTATTTT. This gives the protein CASSQATGDTQYF.